One and the same sample provided the 28 T cell receptor beta chains below, sequenced in a study of beta chain features in type 1 diabetes. Sequenced material consisted of expressed TCRB transcripts (all of the isolated RNA was reverse transcribed). The protocol was immunoSEQ multiplex PCR, while the TCRdb copy is restricted to in-frame clones and leaves out a portion. The sample includes under 90,000 clones, about a third of them seen just once. The sequenced material came from stem cell memory CD4+ T cells from blood. The receptor set was obtained from a young woman in good health.

This sequence joins TRBV6-5 and TRBJ1-1, with 7 bases aligning to TRBD1. CDR1 is MNHEY and CDR2 is SVGAGI in the germline V gene. V dropped 6 bases and J dropped 7; count of bases not matched to a gene: 11. The CDR3 totals 14 residues. The CDR3: CASRIPRGDSEAFF. CDR3 coding DNA: TGTGCCAGCAGAATTCCCCGAGGGGACAGTGAAGCTTTCTTT.

This clone appeared a single time. The rearrangement links TRBV30 to TRBJ2-3, with a tentative D call TRBD2 (6 bases). Germline values: CDR1 GTSNPN, CDR2 SVGIG (reference sequence). The ends were cut back, 4 bases at V and 4 bases at J, with 12 bases in the middle. The CDR3 is 13 residues long. The CDR3 here is CAWTVGGSDTQYF. Here the CDR3 DNA reads TGTGCCTGGACGGTCGGGGGTTCAGATACGCAGTATTTT.

This clone was observed a few times. The chain has TRBV4-1 and TRBJ2-7, with a tentative D call TRBD1 (6 bases). V lost 5 bases to trimming and J lost 1 base, with 18 bases between them. This CDR3 is 16 amino acids long. Per the germline V gene, CDR1 is MGHRA and CDR2 is YSYEKL. The CDR3 spells CASSTRVTGTSYEQYF. Here the CDR3 DNA reads TGCGCCAGCAGCACACGGGTGACAGGAACATCCTACGAGCAGTACTTC.

This clone has more than one count but fewer than ten. This rearrangement joins TRBV6-6 to TRBJ2-1; 16 nucleotides agree with TRBD2. Germline V gives CDR1 MNHNY, CDR2 SVGAGI (reference sequence). V was pared by 5 bases and J by 8 bases, with 6 bases of the junction left unmatched. This CDR3 has 16 amino acids. In DNA form, the CDR3 reads TGTGCCAGCAGTCCGGGACTAGCGGGGGGGCCCTATGAGCAGTTCTTC. Translating gives CASSPGLAGGPYEQFF.

The chain uses TRBV5-4 and TRBJ2-2; the match to TRBD2 covers 12 bases. V shed 4 bases and J 5 bases; nucleotides not matched to a gene: 6. Per germline, CDR1 SGHNT and CDR2 YYREEE (reference sequence). The CDR3 has 16 residues. The CDR3: CASSIGLAGQTGELFF. The CDR3 bases are TGTGCCAGCAGCATCGGACTAGCGGGGCAAACCGGGGAGCTGTTTTTT.

This clone was seen a few times. CDR3 nucleotide sequence: TGCGCCAGCAGCGCGGTGAATCCAAACTATGGCTACACCTTC. As protein: CASSAVNPNYGYTF. The chain carries TRBV5-1 and TRBJ1-2, with unresolved D. Trimming stripped 4 bases from V and 2 bases from J, with 12 bases between. Germline loops: CDR1 SGHRS, CDR2 YFSETQ. The CDR3 extends over 14 amino acids.

The sample holds a few counts of this clone. The chain combines TRBV18 with TRBJ2-5, with TRBD2 identical over 7 bases. The CDR3 sequence is 17 residues long. Germline CDR1 is KGHSH and CDR2 is LQKENI. Trimming took 0 bases from V and 9 from J; bases not matched to a gene: 16. The CDR3, as DNA: TGTGCCAGCTCACCACCGAGGAGTGGCCTAGCGGTAGGGTCCCAGTACTTC. As protein: CASSPPRSGLAVGSQYF.

This clone occurred a few times. The V and J genes are TRBV30 and TRBJ2-3; the D is unclear. Germline V gene data show CDR1 as GTSNPN and CDR2 as SVGIG (reference sequence). The CDR3 is made up of 11 amino acids. Trimming removed 0 bases at V and 7 bases at J, with 5 bases between. The CDR3 sequence: CAWSVQNTQYF. CDR3 DNA: TGTGCCTGGAGTGTACAAAATACGCAGTATTTT.

In this sample, this clone turned up a few times. The chain links TRBV29-1 to TRBJ2-1; TRBD1 agrees at 7 bases. Trimming at V came to 4 bases and at J to 1 base, leaving 4 bases not matched to a gene. The CDR3 covers 14 residues. Germline V lookup: CDR1 SQVTM, CDR2 ANQGSEA. As DNA, the CDR3 is TGCAGCGTTGGAAGGGGGCGATCCTACAATGAGCAGTTCTTC. This encodes CSVGRGRSYNEQFF.

This clone has just a few counts. The chain employs TRBV2 and TRBJ2-2, with 8 bases fitting TRBD2. The V segment lost 8 bases and the J segment 2 bases; nucleotides outside the gene matches: 10. The CDR3 is made up of 16 amino acids. Germline V CDR1 and CDR2: SNHLY, FYNNEI. The CDR3 nucleotides read TGTGCCAGCCGGAGTAGCGGGGACTTAAACACCGGGGAGCTGTTTTTT. This sequence encodes CASRSSGDLNTGELFF.

Only a few counts were recorded for this clone. This chain connects TRBV7-2 to TRBJ2-3, with D possibly being TRBD2 (6 bases). CDR3 length: 16 residues. Germline V gene data show CDR1 as SGHTA and CDR2 as FQGNSA. The V end was cut by 3 bases, the J end by 1 base, with 14 bases between. CDR3 bases: TGTGCCAGCAGCTTCCGACTCTGGGGGGGCACAGATACGCAGTATTTT. This translates into CASSFRLWGGTDTQYF.

The rearrangement joins TRBV5-1 to TRBJ2-5, with D tentatively TRBD1 (5 bases). The CDR3 totals 13 residues. Per the germline V gene, CDR1 is SGHRS and CDR2 is YFSETQ. The V end was cut by 5 bases, the J end by 1 base, with 9 bases between. CDR3 loop: CASRGRIQETQYF. CDR3 DNA sequence: TGCGCCAGCAGGGGGCGGATCCAAGAGACCCAGTACTTC.

For the CDR3, the DNA is TGTGCCTGGAGCAGGACTGGCACCGGGGAGCTGTTTTTT. This translates into CAWSRTGTGELFF. This chain uses TRBV30 with TRBJ2-2; TRBD2 might be the D (5 bases). The V end lost 3 bases, the J end lost 4 bases, and 9 bases lay between the germline ends. Per the germline V gene, CDR1 is GTSNPN and CDR2 is SVGIG (reference sequence). The CDR3 consists of 13 residues.

The chain links TRBV4-3 to TRBJ2-7, with D tentatively TRBD1 (5 bases). The CDR3 contains 14 residues. Trimming left V 1 base short and J 0 bases short, with 7 bases between. Germline V gene sequence: CDR1 LGHNA, CDR2 YSLEER. The CDR3 sequence is CASSQGQLSYEQYF. CDR3 in DNA: TGCGCCAGCAGCCAAGGACAGCTCTCCTACGAGCAGTACTTC.

This chain connects TRBV19 to TRBJ1-1; a possible D gene is TRBD1 (5 bases). The CDR3 runs to 15 residues. V was cut by 7 bases and J by 1 base, with 16 bases left in between. Germline V gene sequence: CDR1 LNHDA, CDR2 SQIVND (reference sequence). CDR3 sequence: CASTLGTTRNTEAFF. In nucleotides, the CDR3 is TGTGCCAGTACCCTGGGGACTACCCGGAACACTGAAGCTTTCTTT.

This clone occurred a few times. V usage is TRBV7-2 and J usage is TRBJ2-5, with a tentative D call TRBD1 (6 bases). There are 13 residues in the CDR3. Per the germline V gene, CDR1 is SGHTA and CDR2 is FQGNSA. V dropped 3 bases and J dropped 5 bases, with 10 bases sitting between them. CDR3 in DNA: TGTGCCAGCAGCTTCGCAGGGGCGGAGACCCAGTACTTC. It encodes CASSFAGAETQYF.

The chain combines TRBV29-1 with TRBJ2-1, with D perhaps TRBD2 (5 bases). Germline V gene sequence: CDR1 SQVTM, CDR2 ANQGSEA. Trimming left V 3 bases short and J 0 bases short, with 6 bases between. There are 13 residues in the CDR3. The CDR3 region is CSVEGSSYNEQFF. The CDR3 DNA is TGCAGCGTTGAGGGGAGCTCCTACAATGAGCAGTTCTTC.

The chain is built from TRBV15 and TRBJ2-1, with D perhaps matching TRBD1 (6 bases). The V gene's germline CDR1 is LNHNV and CDR2 YYDKDF (reference sequence). Trimming shortened V by 8 bases and J by 4 bases, and 18 bases separated the two germline ends. The CDR3 spans 15 residues. CDR3 DNA sequence: TGTGCCACCGGCTCATTACAGGGCCGATACAATGAGCAGTTCTTC. Residues: CATGSLQGRYNEQFF.

The chain uses TRBV6-5 and TRBJ1-5; TRBD1 matches 10 bases. The germline V gene encodes CDR1 MNHEY and CDR2 SVGAGI. V lost 6 bases and J lost 7; bases outside the gene matches: 3. The CDR3 has 13 amino acids. The CDR3 protein is CASRGTGDQPQHF. As DNA, the CDR3 is TGTGCCAGCAGGGGGACAGGGGACCAGCCCCAGCATTTT.

The chain uses TRBV6-6 and TRBJ1-5, with TRBD1 matching over 8 bases. The J segment lost 7 bases and the V segment lost 2 bases, leaving 4 bases of the junction unmatched. The CDR3 is made up of 14 amino acids. Germline V lookup: CDR1 MNHNY, CDR2 SVGAGI (reference sequence). Here the CDR3 DNA reads TGTGCCAGCAGTTACGGGGACAGGACCCAGCCCCAGCATTTT. As protein: CASSYGDRTQPQHF.

The rearrangement uses TRBV2 and TRBJ2-5, with a weak D call TRBD2 (5 bases). Trimming pared 5 bases from V and 2 bases from J, leaving 9 bases between. The CDR3 covers 13 residues. The germline V gene encodes CDR1 SNHLY and CDR2 FYNNEI. CDR3 region: CASSRGQQETQYF. In nucleotides, the CDR3 is TGTGCCAGCAGTCGGGGTCAGCAAGAGACCCAGTACTTC.

This clone was counted a few times. The genes are TRBV2 and TRBJ2-2; 7 bases match TRBD2. With 7 bases clipped from V and 3 bases from J, the junction kept 5 bases outside the gene matches. CDR3 length equals 14 residues. In germline, CDR1 is SNHLY, CDR2 FYNNEI. CDR3 loop: CASMVGLHTGELFF. DNA for the CDR3: TGTGCCAGCATGGTGGGACTACACACCGGGGAGCTGTTTTTT.

A word on this clone: In the same sample, other DNA sequences code for this CDR3. This chain connects TRBV7-2 to TRBJ2-1; D unresolved. V was trimmed by 2 bases and J by 3 bases, leaving 5 bases between them. Germline CDR1 is SGHTA and CDR2 is FQGNSA. The CDR3 extends over 13 amino acids. The CDR3 spells CASSLPSYNEQFF. In DNA form, the CDR3 reads TGTGCCAGCAGCTTACCCAGCTACAATGAGCAGTTCTTC.

This clone appeared a few times. The rearrangement links TRBV11-1 to TRBJ2-3; TRBD2 might be the D (5 bases). CDR1 SGHAT and CDR2 FQDESV come from the germline V gene (reference sequence). The CDR3 covers 12 residues. Trimming pared 5 bases from V and 7 bases from J, leaving 10 bases between. CDR3 bases: TGTGCCAGCAGCACTATAGCGTATACGCAGTATTTT. The encoded protein is CASSTIAYTQYF.

This clone was seen only a few times. The V gene is TRBV29-1, the J gene TRBJ1-3; TRBD1 is a possible D gene (5 bases). Germline CDR1 reads SQVTM; CDR2 reads ANQGSEA. CDR3 length equals 15 residues. The ends were cut back, 7 bases at V and 2 bases at J, with 18 bases in the middle. The CDR3 spells CSGRGWGGPGNTIYF. The DNA for the CDR3 is TGCAGCGGCCGAGGGTGGGGGGGACCTGGAAACACCATATATTTT.

This chain connects TRBV7-9 to TRBJ2-3; D ambiguous. The CDR3 is 12 residues long. In germline, CDR1 is SEHNR, CDR2 FQNEAQ (reference sequence). Trimming removed 5 bases from V and 0 bases from J, with 3 bases in between. The CDR3 nucleotides read TGTGCCAGCAGCACTAGCACAGATACGCAGTATTTT. The encoded protein is CASSTSTDTQYF.

The chain couples TRBV2 to TRBJ1-2; no clear D gene. The V gene lost 7 bases and the J gene lost 6 bases, with 12 bases spanning the gap. This CDR3 is built from 12 residues. Looked up from germline, CDR1 is SNHLY and CDR2 is FYNNEI. The CDR3 reads CASTTVPNGYTF. CDR3 in DNA: TGTGCCAGCACTACAGTCCCGAATGGCTACACCTTC.

The genes are TRBV11-3 and TRBJ2-3; 7 nucleotides match TRBD2. Germline trimming cut 1 base from V and 4 bases from J; bases unmatched to any gene: 8. This CDR3 is built from 16 residues. Germline V CDR1 and CDR2: SGHNT, YENEEA. The CDR3 here is CASSLGWREIADTQYF. In nucleotides, the CDR3 is TGTGCCAGCAGCTTAGGCTGGCGGGAGATCGCAGATACGCAGTATTTT.